The 18 T cell receptor beta chains below all came from one sample that was sequenced in a study of identical twins. TCRdb independently ran MiXCR on the 5' RACE reads; one entry per CDR3 protein. The sample holds roughly 710,000 distinct CDR3 sequences, roughly 6.2% seen once. The sequenced sample was naive T cells sorted from blood. The receptors stem from a man aged 18-30 years in good health.

The chain's CDR3 is CASSLETSVKNIQYF. The CDR3, as DNA: TGCGCCAGCAGCTTGGAGACTAGCGTCAAAAACATTCAGTACTTC. V and J are TRBV5-1 and TRBJ2-4, with 8 bases that match TRBD2. Trimming cost V 0 bases and J 3 bases; bases outside gene matches: 2. CDR3 length equals 15 residues. Germline CDR1 is SGHRS and CDR2 is YFSETQ. The full variable domain, in which reference TRBV5-1 and TRBJ2-4 provide the parts outside the CDR3, is KAGVTQTPRYLIKTRGQQVTLSCSPISGHRSVSWYQQTPGQGLQFLFEYFSETQRNKGNFPGRFSGRQFSNSRSEMNVSTLELGDSALYLCASSLETSVKNIQYFGAGTRLSVL.

The chain links TRBV4-1 to TRBJ2-5; 7 nucleotides agree with TRBD2. V was pared by 0 bases and J by 5 bases, with 9 bases of the junction left unmatched. The CDR3 has 16 amino acids. Germline lookup yields CDR1 MGHRA and CDR2 YSYEKL. The CDR3 sequence: CASSQEGKGGRETQYF. The CDR3 DNA follows: TGCGCCAGCAGCCAAGAGGGGAAGGGAGGGCGTGAGACCCAGTACTTC.

In this sample, this clonotype turned up many times. The V and J genes are TRBV12-3 or TRBV12-4 and TRBJ1-3; D is uncertain. The germline V and J ends were trimmed by 5 bases and 0 bases, with 11 bases remaining between them. The CDR3 totals 15 residues. The CDR3 here is CASSPGVDSGNTIYF. DNA for the CDR3: TGTGCCAGCAGTCCCGGCGTCGACTCTGGAAACACCATATATTTT.

This clonotype was picked up many times. The chain couples TRBV6-5 to TRBJ2-3, with D perhaps matching TRBD2 (5 bases). The V end lost 3 bases, the J end lost 2 bases, and 9 bases lay between the germline ends. The CDR3 is 14 amino acids. CDR1 is MNHEY and CDR2 is SVGAGI in the germline V gene. The CDR3 bases are TGTGCCAGCAGTTATCGGGGTGACACAGATACGCAGTATTTT. Its translation: CASSYRGDTDTQYF.

The CDR3 nucleotides are TGTGCCAGCACAGCGGGGGTATCTGGGGCCAACGTCCTGACTTTC. It is translated as CASTAGVSGANVLTF. The J gene is TRBJ2-6, the V gene TRBV7-8; 8 nucleotides line up with TRBD2. Looked up from germline, CDR1 is SGHVS and CDR2 is FQNEAQ. Losses at the gene ends were 7 bases for V and 1 base for J; bases not matched to a gene: 3. The CDR3 is 15 amino acids. Complete variable domain (other parts from reference TRBV7-8 and TRBJ2-6): GAGVSQSPRYKVAKRGQDVALRCDPISGHVSLFWYQQALGQGPEFLTYFQNEAQLDKSGLPSDRFFAERPEGSVSTLKIQRTQQEDSAVYLCASTAGVSGANVLTFGAGSRLTVL.

The chain employs TRBV6-1 and TRBJ1-5; possibly TRBD1 for D (5 bases). Germline V gives CDR1 MNHNS, CDR2 SASEGT. The ends were cut back, 6 bases at V and 3 bases at J, with 9 bases in the middle. CDR3 length: 13 amino acids. CDR3 DNA sequence: TGTGCCAGCAGGAGACAGACCAATCAGCCCCAGCATTTT. This sequence encodes CASRRQTNQPQHF.

The table lists this clonotype with many counts. The V and J genes are TRBV6-5 and TRBJ2-2; D perhaps matches TRBD2 (6 bases). The CDR3 covers 16 residues. Trimming removed 5 bases at V and 5 bases at J, with 18 bases between. Germline values: CDR1 MNHEY, CDR2 SVGAGI. CDR3 amino acids: CASSPSGESRTGELFF. In nucleotides, the CDR3 is TGTGCCAGCAGTCCCTCGGGGGAGTCGCGAACCGGGGAGCTGTTTTTT.

This clonotype was counted ten times or more. V gene TRBV28 combines with J gene TRBJ2-1; D is tentatively TRBD1 or TRBD2 (5 bases each). Germline V gene lookup returns CDR1 MDHEN and CDR2 SYDVKM. The CDR3 sequence is 15 residues long. Trimming cost V 8 bases and J 8 bases, with 22 bases left between them. This CDR3 reads CASLMRGRLWDEQFF. CDR3 DNA: TGTGCCAGCCTAATGAGGGGCAGGTTATGGGATGAGCAGTTCTTC. Drawing the rest from reference TRBV28 and TRBJ2-1, the complete variable domain is DVKVTQSSRYLVKRTGEKVFLECVQDMDHENMFWYRQDPGLGLRLIYFSYDVKMKEKGDIPEGYSVSREKKERFSLILESASTNQTSMYLCASLMRGRLWDEQFFGPGTRLTVL.

This clonotype was seen ten or more times. Germline is not matched at one junction end, which may reflect a read error. The genes are TRBV5-1 and TRBJ2-1; 12 nucleotides agree with TRBD2. The CDR3 covers 17 residues. CDR1 is SGHRS, CDR2 YFSETQ, per germline. In DNA form, the CDR3 reads TGCGCCAGCAGGTTGGCTAGCGGGAGGGCCCTCTACAATGAGCAGTTCTTC. Translated, it gives CASRLASGRALYNEQFF.

The genes are TRBV6-5 and TRBJ2-1; D uncertain. The CDR3 is 15 amino acids. V shed 2 bases and J shed 6 bases, with 14 bases lying between them. The germline V gene encodes CDR1 MNHEY and CDR2 SVGAGI. The CDR3 loop is CASSYELSPPNEQFF. The CDR3 DNA reads as TGTGCCAGCAGTTACGAGCTGAGCCCCCCCAATGAGCAGTTCTTC.

This clonotype has more than one count but fewer than ten. This chain joins TRBV27 and TRBJ1-1; D remains unclear. This CDR3 has 13 residues. Germline V gene data show CDR1 as MNHEY and CDR2 as SMNVEV (reference sequence). Trimming left V 6 bases short and J 6 bases short, with 14 bases between. The CDR3 coding sequence is TGTGCCAGCAGCTCTCTGGGAAGGGCTGAAGCTTTCTTT. It encodes CASSSLGRAEAFF.

This clonotype was picked up many times. V is TRBV20-1 and J is TRBJ2-7, with 9 bases fitting TRBD1. Germline-derived CDR1 and CDR2 are DFQATT and SNEGSKA (reference sequence). The V gene end was trimmed by 2 bases and the J gene end by 5 bases; junction bases not matched to a gene: 19. CDR3 length: 18 residues. The CDR3 coding sequence is TGCAGTGCTAGAAATTTCAACCCTCTCCGGGACAGGGTGCACGAGCAGTACTTC. Protein: CSARNFNPLRDRVHEQYF.

With regard to this clonotype: One base away lies a much larger clone, so this may be a sequencing read error. The rearrangement joins TRBV12-3 or TRBV12-4 to TRBJ1-6; D gene ambiguous. The CDR3 runs 13 residues. The CDR3 region has the DNA TGTGCCAGCAGTCCCACCTTCAGTTCACTCCTCCACTTT. Amino acids: CASSPTFSSLLHF.

The rearrangement joins TRBV3-1 to TRBJ2-1; D may be TRBD1 or TRBD2 (5 bases each). Trimming stripped 0 bases from V and 11 bases from J, with 11 bases between. From germline, CDR1 is LGHDT and CDR2 YNNKEL (reference sequence). The CDR3 length is 13 residues. The CDR3 region is CASSQEGRSQQFF. The CDR3 DNA is TGTGCCAGCAGCCAAGAGGGACGATCGCAGCAGTTCTTC.

This clonotype was counted at least ten times. J is TRBJ2-1 and V is TRBV2, with a possible D match to TRBD2 (6 bases). This CDR3 has 14 amino acids. Germline lookup yields CDR1 SNHLY and CDR2 FYNNEI. The V end lost 4 bases, the J end lost 2 bases, and 9 bases lay between the germline ends. CDR3 residues: CASSGGTPYNEQFF. The CDR3 DNA follows: TGTGCCAGCAGTGGCGGGACTCCCTACAATGAGCAGTTCTTC.

This clonotype was counted many times. The chain carries TRBV12-3 or TRBV12-4 and TRBJ1-6, with D unclear. Trimming removed 1 base from V and 8 bases from J, with 15 bases in between. CDR3 length: 16 amino acids. The CDR3 DNA is TGTGCCAGCAGTTTAGACTGGGAGGGAGCGCATTCACCCCTCCACTTT. Its protein is CASSLDWEGAHSPLHF.

This clonotype occurred many times. As DNA, the CDR3 is TGCGCCAGCAGCTTTCCGGGCGATGAGCAGTTCTTC. This codes for CASSFPGDEQFF. The rearrangement uses TRBV5-1 and TRBJ2-1; no firm D call. V was pared by 2 bases and J by 8 bases, with 8 bases between. Germline assignment: CDR1 SGHRS and CDR2 YFSETQ. CDR3 length: 12 amino acids.

This clonotype was picked up many times. CDR3 sequence reads: CASSVASGRGTDTQYF. The CDR3 DNA reads as TGTGCCAGCAGCGTCGCTAGCGGGAGAGGCACAGATACGCAGTATTTT. This chain uses TRBV9 with TRBJ2-3; 10 bases align to TRBD2. Trimming cost V 2 bases and J 1 base; bases outside gene matches: 4. Germline V CDR1 and CDR2: SGDLS, YYNGEE. The CDR3 runs 16 residues.